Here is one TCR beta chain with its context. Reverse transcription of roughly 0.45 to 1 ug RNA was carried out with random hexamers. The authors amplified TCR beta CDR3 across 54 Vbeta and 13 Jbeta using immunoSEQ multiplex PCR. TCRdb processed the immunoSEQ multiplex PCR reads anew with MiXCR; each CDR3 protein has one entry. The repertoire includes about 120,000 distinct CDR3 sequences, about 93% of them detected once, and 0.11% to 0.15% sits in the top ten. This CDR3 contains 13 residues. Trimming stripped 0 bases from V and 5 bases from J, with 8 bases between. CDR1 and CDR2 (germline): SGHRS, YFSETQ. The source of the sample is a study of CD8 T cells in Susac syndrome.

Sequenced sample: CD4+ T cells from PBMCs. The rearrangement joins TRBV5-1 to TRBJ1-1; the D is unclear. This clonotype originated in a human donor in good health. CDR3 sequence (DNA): TGCGCCAGCAGCTTGGTGGCGGAAACTGAAGCTTTCTTT. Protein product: CASSLVAETEAFF. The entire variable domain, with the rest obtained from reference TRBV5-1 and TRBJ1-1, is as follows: KAGVTQTPRYLIKTRGQQVTLSCSPISGHRSVSWYQQTPGQGLQFLFEYFSETQRNKGNFPGRFSGRQFSNSRSEMNVSTLELGDSALYLCASSLVAETEAFFGQGTRLTVV.